This T cell receptor beta chain was profiled in a study of cytomegalovirus exposure and HLA in healthy donors. Whole-study context: According to later analysis, the same platform produced the 130 or so validation and several hundred first-cohort repertoires.

In regard to this clone: What it recognizes is unknown.

The method was immunoSEQ multiplex PCR; TCRdb's version includes in-frame clones alone and lacks a portion of them. Of around 250,000 clones in the sample, 90% were seen once. Study-level points and caveats: While the bulk of TCR sequences proved rare, some public TCRs turned up in many donors.

Among the 90 to 150 subjects of the validation cohort, separate from the approximately 670-subject first cohort, were the donors. V was shortened by 0 bases and J by 2 bases, with 14 bases between the two germline ends. Germline V CDR1 and CDR2: SQVTM, ANQGSEA. The CDR3 loop spans 15 amino acids. The genes are TRBV29-1 and TRBJ2-7; D not resolved. The sample taken for sequencing was PBMCs. The sequence was obtained from a woman aged 25 to 39 in good health and CMV-seronegative. The CDR3 reads CSVEEAHSGPYEQYF. The CDR3, as DNA: TGCAGCGTTGAAGAAGCCCATAGTGGGCCCTACGAGCAGTACTTC.